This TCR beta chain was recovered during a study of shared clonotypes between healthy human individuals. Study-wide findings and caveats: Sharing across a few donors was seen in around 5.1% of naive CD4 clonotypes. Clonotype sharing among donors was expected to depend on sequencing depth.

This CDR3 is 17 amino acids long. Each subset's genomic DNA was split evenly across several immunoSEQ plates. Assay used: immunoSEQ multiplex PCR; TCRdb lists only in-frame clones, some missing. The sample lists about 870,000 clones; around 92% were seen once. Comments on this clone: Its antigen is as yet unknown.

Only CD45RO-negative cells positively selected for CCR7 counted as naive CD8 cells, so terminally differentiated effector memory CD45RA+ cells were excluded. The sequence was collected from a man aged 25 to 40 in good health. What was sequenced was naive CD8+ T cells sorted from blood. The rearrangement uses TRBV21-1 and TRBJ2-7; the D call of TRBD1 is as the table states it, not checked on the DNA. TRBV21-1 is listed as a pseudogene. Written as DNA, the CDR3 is TGTGCCAGCAGCAAAGCGGGTGGAGGACAGGAGCCCCTCGAGCAGTACTTC. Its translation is CASSKAGGGQEPLEQYF.